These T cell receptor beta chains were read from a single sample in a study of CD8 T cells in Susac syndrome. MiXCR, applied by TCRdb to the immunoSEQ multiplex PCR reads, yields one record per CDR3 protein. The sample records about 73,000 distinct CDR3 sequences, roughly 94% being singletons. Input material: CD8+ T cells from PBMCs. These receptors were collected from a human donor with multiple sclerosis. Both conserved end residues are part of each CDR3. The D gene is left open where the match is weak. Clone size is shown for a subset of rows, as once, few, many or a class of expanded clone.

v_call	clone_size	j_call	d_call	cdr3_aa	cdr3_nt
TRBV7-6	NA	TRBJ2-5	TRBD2	CASSPWTSGGRGETQYF	TGTGCCAGCAGCCCATGGACTAGCGGGGGGCGCGGGGAGACCCAGTACTTC
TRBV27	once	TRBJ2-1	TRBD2	CASTSGTSSYNEQFF	TGTGCCAGCACCTCCGGGACTAGCAGTTACAATGAGCAGTTCTTC
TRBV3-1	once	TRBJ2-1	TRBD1	CASGTVSYNEQFF	TGTGCCAGCGGGACAGTCTCCTACAATGAGCAGTTCTTC
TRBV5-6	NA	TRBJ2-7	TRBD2	CASSLAGDPSYEQYF	TGTGCCAGCAGCTTAGCGGGGGACCCTTCCTACGAGCAGTACTTC
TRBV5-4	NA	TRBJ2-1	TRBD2	CASSRTSGDNEQFF	TGTGCCAGCAGCCGGACTAGCGGTGACAATGAGCAGTTCTTC
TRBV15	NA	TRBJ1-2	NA	CATSRTGNGYTF	TGTGCCACCAGCCGTACAGGGAATGGCTACACCTTC
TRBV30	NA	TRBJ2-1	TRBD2	CAWSVLAGDTRDEQFF	TGTGCCTGGAGTGTCCTAGCGGGGGATACCAGGGATGAGCAGTTCTTC
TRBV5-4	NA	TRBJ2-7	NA	CASSGESYEQYF	TGTGCCAGCAGCGGAGAATCCTACGAGCAGTACTTC
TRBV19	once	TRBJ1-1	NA	CASSILLRGNTEAFF	TGTGCCAGTAGTATTCTACTAAGGGGCAATACTGAAGCTTTCTTT
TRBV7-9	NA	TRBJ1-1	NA	CASSLDTVQAFF	TGTGCCAGCAGCTTAGATACGGTACAAGCTTTCTTT
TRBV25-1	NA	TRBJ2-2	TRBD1	CASSEYSGTGGLGELFF	TGTGCCAGCAGTGAATATTCTGGGACAGGGGGCTTAGGGGAGCTGTTTTTT
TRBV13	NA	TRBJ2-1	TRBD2	CASSLEGLAGGRNEQFF	TGTGCCAGCAGCTTAGAAGGACTAGCGGGAGGGCGAAATGAGCAGTTCTTC
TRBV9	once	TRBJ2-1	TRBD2	CASSVTSGGVNEQFF	TGTGCCAGCAGCGTGACTAGCGGGGGGGTCAATGAGCAGTTCTTC
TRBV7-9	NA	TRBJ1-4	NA	CASTSGGEKLFF	TGTGCCAGCACCTCCGGGGGTGAAAAACTGTTTTTT
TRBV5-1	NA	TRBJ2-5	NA	CASSGEETQYF	TGCGCCAGCAGCGGGGAAGAGACCCAGTACTTC
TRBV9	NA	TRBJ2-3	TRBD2	CASSDPGLASDTQYF	TGTGCCAGCAGCGACCCGGGACTAGCGTCAGATACGCAGTATTTT
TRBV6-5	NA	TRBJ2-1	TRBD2	CASSSGGAHNEQFF	TGTGCCAGCAGCTCGGGGGGAGCTCACAATGAGCAGTTCTTC
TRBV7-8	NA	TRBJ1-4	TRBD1	CASSLTGGFEKLFF	TGTGCCAGCAGCTTGACAGGGGGTTTTGAAAAACTGTTTTTT
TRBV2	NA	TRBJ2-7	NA	CASRYRVGAYEQYF	TGTGCCAGCCGATACAGGGTAGGAGCCTACGAGCAGTACTTC
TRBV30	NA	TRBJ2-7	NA	CAWSKVPQNEQYF	TGTGCCTGGAGTAAGGTTCCACAGAACGAGCAGTACTTC
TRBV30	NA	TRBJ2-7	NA	CAWEGGVAYEQYF	TGTGCCTGGGAAGGGGGGGTTGCCTACGAGCAGTACTTC
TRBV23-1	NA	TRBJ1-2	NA	CASSQSRQPRQGANYGYTF	TGCGCCAGCAGTCAATCGCGCCAACCACGGCAGGGAGCTAACTATGGCTACACCTTC
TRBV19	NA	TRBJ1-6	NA	CASGGVNSPLHF	TGTGCCAGTGGAGGGGTTAATTCACCCCTCCACTTT
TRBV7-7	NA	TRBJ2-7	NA	CASSPWSRGKGEQYF	TGTGCCAGCAGCCCCTGGTCAAGGGGCAAGGGCGAGCAGTACTTC
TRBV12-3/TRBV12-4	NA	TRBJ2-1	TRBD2	CATLIAAGGAYNEQFF	TGTGCCACCCTGATAGCTGCGGGAGGGGCCTACAATGAGCAGTTCTTC
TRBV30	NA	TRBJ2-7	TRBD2	CAWDLAGSYEQYF	TGTGCCTGGGACCTAGCGGGGAGCTACGAGCAGTACTTC
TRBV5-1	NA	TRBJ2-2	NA	CASRVLAETNTGELFF	TGCGCCAGCAGGGTCTTAGCGGAAACGAACACCGGGGAGCTGTTTTTT
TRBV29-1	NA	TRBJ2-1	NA	CSAQGGLKNEQFF	TGCAGCGCCCAGGGTGGGCTGAAGAATGAGCAGTTCTTC
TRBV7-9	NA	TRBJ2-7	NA	CASSLPQGSPSYEQYF	TGTGCCAGCAGCTTACCACAGGGCTCGCCCTCCTACGAGCAGTACTTC
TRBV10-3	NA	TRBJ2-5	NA	CAISDTPQEETQYF	TGTGCCATCAGTGACACACCGCAAGAAGAGACCCAGTACTTC
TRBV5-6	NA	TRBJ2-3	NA	CASSLDSRASTDTQYF	TGTGCCAGCAGCTTGGACTCCAGGGCAAGCACAGATACGCAGTATTTT
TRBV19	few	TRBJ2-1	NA	CASSPGGSYNEQFF	TGTGCCAGTAGTCCCGGTGGCTCCTACAATGAGCAGTTCTTC
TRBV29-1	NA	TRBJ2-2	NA	CSGQAEYTEELFF	TGCAGCGGTCAGGCGGAATACACCGAGGAGCTGTTTTTT
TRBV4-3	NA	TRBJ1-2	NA	CASSQVEGPSYGYTF	TGCGCCAGCAGCCAAGTTGAGGGACCTAGCTATGGCTACACCTTC
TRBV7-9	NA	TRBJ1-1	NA	CASSFMGEAFF	TGTGCCAGCAGCTTTATGGGTGAAGCTTTCTTT
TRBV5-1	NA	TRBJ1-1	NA	CASSSSDRNDEAFF	TGCGCCAGCAGCTCCAGTGACAGAAACGATGAAGCTTTCTTT
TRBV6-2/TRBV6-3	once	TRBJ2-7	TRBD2	CASSYPGKRENYEQYF	TGTGCCAGCAGTTATCCCGGGAAGCGGGAAAACTACGAGCAGTACTTC
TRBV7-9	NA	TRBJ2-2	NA	CASSLEANTGELFF	TGTGCCAGCAGCTTAGAGGCAAACACCGGGGAGCTGTTTTTT
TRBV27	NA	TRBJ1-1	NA	CASSFRVSNTEAFF	TGTGCCAGCAGTTTCCGGGTCTCGAACACTGAAGCTTTCTTT